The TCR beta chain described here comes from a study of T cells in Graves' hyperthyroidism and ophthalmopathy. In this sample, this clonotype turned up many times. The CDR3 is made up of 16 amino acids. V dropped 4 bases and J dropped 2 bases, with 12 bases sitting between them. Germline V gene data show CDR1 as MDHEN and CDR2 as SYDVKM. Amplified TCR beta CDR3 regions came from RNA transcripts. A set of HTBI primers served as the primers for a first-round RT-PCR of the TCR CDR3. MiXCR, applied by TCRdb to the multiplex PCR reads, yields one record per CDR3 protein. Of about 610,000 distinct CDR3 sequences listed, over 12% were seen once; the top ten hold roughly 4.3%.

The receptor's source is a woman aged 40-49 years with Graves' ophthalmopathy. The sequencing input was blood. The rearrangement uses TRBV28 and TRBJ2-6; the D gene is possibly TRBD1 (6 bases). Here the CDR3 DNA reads TGTGCCAGCAGTTCACCTGCAGGGGCTGGGGCCAACGTCCTGACTTTC. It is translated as CASSSPAGAGANVLTF.